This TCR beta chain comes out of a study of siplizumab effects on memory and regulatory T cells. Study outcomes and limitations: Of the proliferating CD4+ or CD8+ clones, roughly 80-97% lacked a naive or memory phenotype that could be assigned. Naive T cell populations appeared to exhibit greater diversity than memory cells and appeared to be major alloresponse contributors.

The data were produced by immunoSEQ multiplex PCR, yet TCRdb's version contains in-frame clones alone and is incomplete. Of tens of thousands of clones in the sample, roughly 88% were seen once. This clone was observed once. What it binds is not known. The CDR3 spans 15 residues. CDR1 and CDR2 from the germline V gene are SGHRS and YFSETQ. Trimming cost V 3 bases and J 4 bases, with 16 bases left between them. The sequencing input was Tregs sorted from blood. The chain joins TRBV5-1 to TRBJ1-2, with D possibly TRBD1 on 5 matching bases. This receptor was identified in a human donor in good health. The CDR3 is CASSSMGRGSYGYTF. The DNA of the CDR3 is TGCGCCAGCAGCTCGATGGGGAGGGGCTCCTATGGCTACACCTTC.